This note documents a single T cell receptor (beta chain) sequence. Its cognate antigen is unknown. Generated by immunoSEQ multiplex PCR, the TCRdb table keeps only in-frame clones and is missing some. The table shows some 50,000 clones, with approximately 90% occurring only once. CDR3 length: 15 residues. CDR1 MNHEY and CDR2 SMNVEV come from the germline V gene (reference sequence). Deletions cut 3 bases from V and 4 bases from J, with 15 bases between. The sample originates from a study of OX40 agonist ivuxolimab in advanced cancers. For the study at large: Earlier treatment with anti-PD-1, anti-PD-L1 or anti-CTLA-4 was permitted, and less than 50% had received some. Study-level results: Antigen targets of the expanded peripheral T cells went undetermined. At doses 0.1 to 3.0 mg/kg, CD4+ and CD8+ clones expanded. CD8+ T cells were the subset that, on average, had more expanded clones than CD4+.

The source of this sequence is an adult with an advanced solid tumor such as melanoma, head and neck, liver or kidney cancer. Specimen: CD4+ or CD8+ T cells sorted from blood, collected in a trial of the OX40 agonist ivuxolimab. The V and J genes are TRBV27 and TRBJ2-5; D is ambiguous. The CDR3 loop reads CASSLITDVGETQYF. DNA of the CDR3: TGTGCCAGCAGTTTGATAACAGACGTGGGAGAGACCCAGTACTTC.